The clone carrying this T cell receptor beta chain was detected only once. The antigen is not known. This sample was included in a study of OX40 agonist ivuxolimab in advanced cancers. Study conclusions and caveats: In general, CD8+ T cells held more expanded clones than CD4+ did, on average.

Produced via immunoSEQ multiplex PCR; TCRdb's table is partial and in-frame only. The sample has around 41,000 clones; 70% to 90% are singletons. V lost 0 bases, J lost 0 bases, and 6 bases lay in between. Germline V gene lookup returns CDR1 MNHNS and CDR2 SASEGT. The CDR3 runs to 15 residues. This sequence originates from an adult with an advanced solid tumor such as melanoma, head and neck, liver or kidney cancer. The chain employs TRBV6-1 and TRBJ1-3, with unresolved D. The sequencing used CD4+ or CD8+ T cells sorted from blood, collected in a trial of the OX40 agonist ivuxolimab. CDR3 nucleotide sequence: TGTGCCAGCAGTGAAGCAGGAATCTCTGGAAACACCATATATTTT. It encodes CASSEAGISGNTIYF.